The 22 T cell receptor beta chains in this list originate from one sample, sequenced in a study of tumor-infiltrating lymphocytes in primary liver carcinoma. For each extraction, RNA and DNA were obtained together from approximately 20-30 mg of unsorted bulk tissue. cDNA specific to TCR beta was made from approximately 0.55 ug of total RNA, with a constant-region primer employed for priming. Construction of TCR beta libraries relied on three successive nested multiplex PCR rounds employing slightly modified ARM-PCR. TRBV1-TRBV30 forward primers paired with a C-beta reverse primer drove the first two PCR rounds, about 9 cycles each. MiXCR, applied by TCRdb to the multiplex PCR reads, yields one record per CDR3 protein. The repertoire holds about 120,000 distinct CDR3 sequences, around two thirds seen once, with over 7% in the top ten. The sequenced sample consisted of liver tumor tissue from sampling region 1. Noted subset: tumor region T1, superior pole. Every receptor here comes from an older woman with primary liver carcinoma and hepatitis B virus infection.

For this clonotype: Mismatch with germline at one junction end may stem from a read error. CDR3: CASSLGVTGVADTQYF. In DNA form, the CDR3 reads TGTGCCAGCAGCTTGGGCGTTACGGGAGTGGCCGATACGCAGTATTTC. This chain joins TRBV5-5 and TRBJ2-3; D might be TRBD2 (6 bases). CDR3 size: 16 residues. Per the germline V gene, CDR1 is SGHKS and CDR2 is YYEKEE (reference sequence).

V usage is TRBV28 and J usage is TRBJ2-3; TRBD2 matches at 10 bases. Germline trimming cut 5 bases from V and 3 bases from J; bases unmatched to any gene: 2. The CDR3 loop spans 14 amino acids. Germline V gene lookup returns CDR1 MDHEN and CDR2 SYDVKM. In DNA, the CDR3 is TGTGCCAGCAGTCTAGCGGGAGCGACAGATACGCAGTATTTT. Encoded protein: CASSLAGATDTQYF.

A note on this clonotype: A much larger clone is a single base away; this may be a read error. The chain combines TRBV12-3 or TRBV12-4 with TRBJ2-3; no reliable D call. This CDR3 contains 9 residues. V lost 8 bases to trimming and J lost 13 bases, with 10 bases between them. Here the CDR3 DNA reads TGTGCCAGCGGTTCTCCGGAGTATTTT. Encoded protein: CASGSPEYF.

This clonotype has just one count. The junction departs from the called germline gene at one end, perhaps through a read error. The rearrangement links TRBV6-6 to TRBJ1-4; a possible D gene is TRBD1 (5 bases). The CDR3 is 15 residues long. Germline-derived CDR1 and CDR2 are MNHNY and SVGAGI (reference sequence). CDR3 sequence: CANSYSGLKREKLFF. CDR3 coding DNA: TGCGCCAACAGTTACTCGGGACTAAAAAGAGAAAAACTGTTTTTT.

This clonotype was counted ten times or more. The chain carries TRBV6-5 and TRBJ2-5, with a weak D call TRBD1 (5 bases). CDR3 length: 14 amino acids. The V gene's germline CDR1 is MNHEY and CDR2 SVGAGI. Trimming took 6 bases from V and 1 from J, leaving 12 bases between them. The CDR3 sequence is CASRRRQSQETQYF. The CDR3 bases are TGTGCCAGCAGGAGACGACAGTCCCAAGAGACCCAGTACTTC.

A note on this clonotype: Here the CDR3 omits its conserved ending phenylalanine or tryptophan, so a read error is the likely source. The chain combines TRBV6-1 with TRBJ1-2; D possibly corresponds to TRBD1 (5 bases). The germline V gene encodes CDR1 MNHNS and CDR2 SASEGT. Trimming took off 1 base at V and 6 bases at J, with 15 bases between the two ends. The CDR3 contains 15 residues. The DNA of the CDR3 is TGTGCCAGCAGTGAAGGGAGGGCAGGGTACCATGGCTACACCTCC. Translation: CASSEGRAGYHGYTS.

Comments on this clonotype: Just one base apart from a much larger clone, this may be a read error. CDR3 loop: CATNNPGVEKGEQFF. The CDR3 DNA follows: TGTGCCACCAACAATCCAGGGGTCGAGAAAGGTGAGCAGTTCTTC. V and J are TRBV10-3 and TRBJ2-1; tentatively, D is TRBD1 (6 bases). Trimming pared 10 bases from V and 9 bases from J, leaving 25 bases between. CDR3 size: 15 residues. CDR1 is ENHRY, CDR2 SYGVKD, per germline.

The chain uses TRBV2 and TRBJ2-5, with 11 bases that match TRBD1. Germline trimming cut 7 bases from V and 5 bases from J; bases unmatched to any gene: 6. Germline CDR1 SNHLY, CDR2 FYNNEI. The CDR3 covers 14 residues. In DNA form, the CDR3 reads TGTGCCAGCAATTCCAGGGACAGGGGGGAGACCCAGTACTTC. Protein: CASNSRDRGETQYF.

As regards this clonotype: The junction does not match germline at one end; this may be a read error. The chain recombines TRBV11-3 with TRBJ2-1; D is possibly TRBD2 (5 bases). Germline CDR1 reads SGHNT; CDR2 reads YENEEA. This CDR3 contains 15 residues. The DNA for the CDR3 is TGTGTCAGCAGCCCTCGGGGTAGCAGGAGCAATGAGCAGTTCTTC. Its protein is CVSSPRGSRSNEQFF.

Concerning this clonotype itself: The CDR3 end shows no conserved phenylalanine or tryptophan, and so a read error is likely. This chain links TRBV6-5 with TRBJ2-3, with a possible D match to TRBD1 (6 bases). The V gene lost 7 bases and the J gene lost 3 bases, with 11 bases spanning the gap. CDR1 MNHEY and CDR2 SVGAGI come from the germline V gene. This CDR3 contains 13 residues. The CDR3 here is CASKGVSTDTQYI. The CDR3, as DNA: TGTGCCAGCAAGGGGGTGAGTACAGATACGCAGTATATT.

Remarks on this clonotype: At one boundary the junction diverges from the germline segment, which might be a read error. The chain has TRBV13 and TRBJ2-3; 14 nucleotides match TRBD2. The CDR3 spans 18 residues. Germline V gene sequence: CDR1 PRHDT, CDR2 FYEKMQ (reference sequence). The CDR3 here is CASSPGLAGGEDTGTQYF. CDR3 bases: TGTGCCAGCAGCCCCGGACTAGCGGGAGGAGAGGACACAGGTACGCAGTATTTT.

This clonotype was recorded many times. The chain employs TRBV6-2 or TRBV6-3 and TRBJ2-6; D unclear. Trimming pared 5 bases from V and 1 base from J, leaving 9 bases between. Per germline, CDR1 MNHEY and CDR2 SVGEGT. This CDR3 spans 15 amino acids. The CDR3 nucleotides are TGTGCCAGCAGTCCTCTCGGTTCTGGGGCCAACGTCCTGACTTTC. Encoded protein: CASSPLGSGANVLTF.

Turning to this clonotype: Since no conserved phenylalanine or tryptophan closes the CDR3, a read error is the likely cause. The chain employs TRBV30 and TRBJ2-1, with 7 positions matching TRBD2. The germline V gene has CDR1 GTSNPN and CDR2 SVGIG (reference sequence). The CDR3 extends over 16 amino acids. The junction had 11 bases not matched to a gene; V was cut back by 2 bases and J by 4 bases. CDR3 nucleotides: TGTGCCTGGAGTCCAGGAAGCGGGATTGTTTACAATGAGCAGTTCTGC. Protein: CAWSPGSGIVYNEQFC.

This clonotype showed up just a few times. This chain links TRBV5-6 with TRBJ2-6; 8 bases are a match to TRBD1. J lost 4 bases, V lost 4 bases, and 4 bases had no gene match. The CDR3 is made up of 15 amino acids. CDR1 is SGHDT and CDR2 is YYEEEE in the germline V gene. CDR3 DNA sequence: TGTGCCAGCAGCCGGACAGGGTTGGGGGCCAACGTCCTGACTTTC. This encodes CASSRTGLGANVLTF.

This clonotype was counted between two and nine times. A much larger clone differs by one base, so this may be a read error. The chain joins TRBV7-8 to TRBJ2-2, with a weak D call TRBD2 (6 bases). The CDR3 length is 15 residues. V was trimmed by 5 bases and J by 9 bases, leaving 19 bases between them. Germline loops: CDR1 SGHVS, CDR2 FQNEAQ. The CDR3 loop is CASSTLTRVERELFF. The CDR3 DNA sequence: TGTGCCAGCAGCACCCTGACTAGAGTGGAGAGGGAGCTGTTTTTT.

As regards this clonotype: A single base separates this from a much larger clone, so it may be a read error. No conserved phenylalanine or tryptophan ends this CDR3, so it is likely a read error. The CDR3 DNA follows: TGCAGCGCAACCGATAGCGGGAGAGGGGCAGATACGCAGTATTAT. Translating it yields CSATDSGRGADTQYY. This rearrangement joins TRBV29-1 to TRBJ2-3, with 9 bases identical to TRBD2. The V segment lost 7 bases and the J segment 4 bases; nucleotides outside the gene matches: 12. In germline, CDR1 is SQVTM, CDR2 ANQGSEA. CDR3 size: 15 residues.

About this clonotype itself: It may be a read error: a sequence one base away is much more abundant. J is TRBJ2-1 and V is TRBV29-1; possible D gene TRBD2, 5 bases. Between the trimmed V and J ends, which lost 5 bases and 6 bases, there was a span of 11 bases. The germline gives CDR1 SQVTM, CDR2 ANQGSEA. The CDR3 is 12 amino acids. The CDR3 reads CSVSSEGNEQFF. The DNA for the CDR3 is TGCAGCGTTTCGTCAGAGGGCAATGAGCAGTTCTTC.

The J gene is TRBJ2-3, the V gene TRBV29-1, with D perhaps matching TRBD1 or TRBD2 (5 bases each). The germline V gene encodes CDR1 SQVTM and CDR2 ANQGSEA. The CDR3 contains 13 residues. CDR3 amino acids: CNIRDPSRDTQYF. CDR3 DNA: TGCAACATCCGGGACCCCTCAAGGGATACGCAGTATTTT.

The rearrangement uses TRBV1 and TRBJ2-5; TRBD2, the table's D call, was not compared with the DNA. TRBV1 is described as a pseudogene. The CDR3 spans 16 residues. The CDR3 DNA reads as TGCACCAGCAGCCAAGGGTGGGCTAGCCATAGAGAGACCCAGTACTTC. This sequence encodes CTSSQGWASHRETQYF.

On this clonotype: The junction differs from germline at one of its ends, possibly a read error. The chain recombines TRBV11-2 with TRBJ2-1; D uncertain. The germline V gene has CDR1 SGHAT and CDR2 FQNNGV. The CDR3 runs to 17 residues. Here the CDR3 reads CASSLPGSASSYNEQFF. CDR3 nucleotides: TGTGCCAGCAGCTTACCTGGATCCGCGAGCTCCTACAATGAGCAGTTCTTT.

The chain joins TRBV11-2 to TRBJ2-7; D possibly matches TRBD1 or TRBD2 (5 bases each). The CDR3 has 15 amino acids. V lost 3 bases and J lost 5, with 17 bases in between. Per the germline V gene, CDR1 is SGHAT and CDR2 is FQNNGV. This CDR3 is CASSLDTSWGNEQYF. The CDR3 DNA reads as TGTGCCAGCAGCTTGGACACCTCGTGGGGGAACGAGCAGTACTTC.

J is TRBJ1-4 and V is TRBV6-6; TRBD1 is a possible D gene (5 bases). V lost 4 bases, J lost 8 bases, and 23 bases lay in between. The CDR3 is 17 amino acids. The V gene's germline CDR1 is MNHNY and CDR2 SVGAGI (reference sequence). The DNA for the CDR3 is TGTGCCAGCAGTTCCTCACAGGAGCCTATCGTGGGCGAAAAACTGTTTTTT. As protein: CASSSSQEPIVGEKLFF.